This T cell receptor beta chain was recovered during a study of spatial heterogeneity in lung cancer. Study as a whole: Compared with alpha-chain sequences, beta-chain sequences were consistently detected in greater numbers. As counted in raw reads, each unique TCR and UMI combination appeared more than ten times on average.

As to time point: sample taken at primary tumor resection. The donors comprised some 78 untreated early-stage non-small cell lung cancer patients. Study outcomes and limitations: Ubiquitous nonsynonymous mutations were tracked by counts of ubiquitous expanded TCRs, and regional ones by counts of regional expanded TCRs. The study found that expanded intratumoral alpha and beta TCR counts tracked tumor mutation counts.

The CDR3 is 15 residues long. The trim removed 6 bases at V and 6 bases at J, leaving 9 bases unmatched. In germline, CDR1 is MNHEY, CDR2 SVGEGT. For this clonotype: What it binds is not known. In a library made to pick up alpha chains, this beta chain is a stray read with a size that means little.

TCRdb reanalysed the 5' RACE reads using MiXCR and keeps one entry per CDR3 protein. The sample lists 950 to 1,500 distinct CDR3 sequences, about 32% occurring once. The sample here was lung tumor tissue, taken at surgery. This rearrangement joins TRBV6-2 or TRBV6-3 to TRBJ2-7, with 12 positions matching TRBD2. The TCR comes from a male donor with early-stage non-small cell lung cancer. CDR3 residues: CASSPIGLAGREQYF. The CDR3 DNA reads TGTGCCAGCAGCCCAATCGGACTAGCGGGACGCGAGCAGTACTTC.